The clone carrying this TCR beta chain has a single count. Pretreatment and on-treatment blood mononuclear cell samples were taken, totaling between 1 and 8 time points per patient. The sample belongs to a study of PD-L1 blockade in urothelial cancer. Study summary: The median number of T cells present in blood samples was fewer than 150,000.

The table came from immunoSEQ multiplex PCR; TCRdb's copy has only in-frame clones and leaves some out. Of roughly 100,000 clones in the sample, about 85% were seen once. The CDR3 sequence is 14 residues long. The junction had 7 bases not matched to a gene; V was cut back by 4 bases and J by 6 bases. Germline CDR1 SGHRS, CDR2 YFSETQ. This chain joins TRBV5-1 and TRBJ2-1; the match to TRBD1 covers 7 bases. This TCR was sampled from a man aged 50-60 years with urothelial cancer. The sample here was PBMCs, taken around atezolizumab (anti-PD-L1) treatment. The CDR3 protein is CASSGTAGGNEQFF. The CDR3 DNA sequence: TGCGCCAGCAGCGGGACAGCTGGGGGCAATGAGCAGTTCTTC.